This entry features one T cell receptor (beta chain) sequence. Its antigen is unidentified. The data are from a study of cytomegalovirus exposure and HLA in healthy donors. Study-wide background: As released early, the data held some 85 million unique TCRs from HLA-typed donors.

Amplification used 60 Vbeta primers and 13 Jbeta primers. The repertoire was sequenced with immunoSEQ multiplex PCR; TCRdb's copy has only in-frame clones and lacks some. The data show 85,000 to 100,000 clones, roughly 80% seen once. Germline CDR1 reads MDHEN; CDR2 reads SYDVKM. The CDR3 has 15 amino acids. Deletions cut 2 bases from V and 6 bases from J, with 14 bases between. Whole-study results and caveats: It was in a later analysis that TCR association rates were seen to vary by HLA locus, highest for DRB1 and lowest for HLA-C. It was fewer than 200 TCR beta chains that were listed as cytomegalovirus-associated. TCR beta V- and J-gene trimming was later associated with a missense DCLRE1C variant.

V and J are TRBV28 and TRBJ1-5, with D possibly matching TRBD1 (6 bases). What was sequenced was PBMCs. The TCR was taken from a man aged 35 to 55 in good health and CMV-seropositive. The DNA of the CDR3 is TGTGCCAGCAGTTTACCGACAGGAGACCGTCAGCCCCAGCATTTT. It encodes CASSLPTGDRQPQHF.